This T cell receptor beta chain was captured in a study of control samples from healthy donors and cancer patients. The CDR3 consists of 13 residues. The germline V and J ends were trimmed by 6 bases and 5 bases, with 10 bases remaining between them. Germline V gene data show CDR1 as MDHEN and CDR2 as SYDVKM. Only in-frame clones appear in the TCRdb table, and some are missing; sequencing was by immunoSEQ multiplex PCR. The profile shows some 170,000 clones, 96% of them singletons. The sample consisted of blood. This chain uses TRBV28 with TRBJ1-4; D unclear. The receptor was derived from a woman aged 25 to 39 in good health. The CDR3 DNA follows: TGTGCCAGCAGGGAGGGAGGGAATGAAAAACTGTTTTTT. Translation: CASREGGNEKLFF.